This passage covers 6 T cell receptor beta chains from one sample sequenced in a study of post-analysis software for immune sequencing data. Antigens of these TCRs are unknown. Study-wide results and limits: In patients, five or six TRBV segments were more frequent than in controls, with TRBV5-6, TRBV5-1 and TRBV20-1 among them.

TCR beta cDNA libraries included unique molecular identifiers. MiXCR, applied by TCRdb to the PCR reads, yields one record per CDR3 protein. The sample records some 190,000 distinct CDR3 sequences, 29% being singletons. Sequencing was done on a sample of blood. The receptors stem from a girl aged 2 to 17 with multiple sclerosis.

The sample holds many counts of this clonotype. The DNA of the CDR3 is TGTGCCTGGAGGAAATATTCCTACGAGCAGTACTTC. This sequence encodes CAWRKYSYEQYF. J is TRBJ2-7 and V is TRBV30; no clear D gene. The CDR3 extends over 12 amino acids. Trimming stripped 3 bases from V and 1 base from J, with 7 bases between. CDR1 GTSNPN and CDR2 SVGIG come from the germline V gene (reference sequence).

The V and J genes are TRBV5-1 and TRBJ2-7; a possible D gene is TRBD1 (6 bases). V was shortened by 4 bases and J by 7 bases, with 12 bases between the two germline ends. Per the germline V gene, CDR1 is SGHRS and CDR2 is YFSETQ. The CDR3 loop spans 12 amino acids. CDR3 bases: TGCGCCAGCAGCCACCAGGGGAATGAGCAGTACTTC. This gives the protein CASSHQGNEQYF.

This clonotype was seen only a few times. The rearrangement links TRBV5-1 to TRBJ1-4; 8 nucleotides agree with TRBD1. This CDR3 comprises 13 residues. Germline lookup yields CDR1 SGHRS and CDR2 YFSETQ. Unmatched junction bases numbered 6, after V lost 3 bases and J lost 11 bases. CDR3 in DNA: TGCGCCAGCAGCTACGTGACAGGGGTTAAACTGTTTTTT. As protein: CASSYVTGVKLFF.

This clonotype was counted between two and nine times. The gene calls are TRBV25-1 and TRBJ1-1; perhaps TRBD1 as D (5 bases). The V gene's germline CDR1 is MGHDK and CDR2 SYGVNS. The V end was cut by 10 bases, the J end by 3 bases, with 15 bases between. The CDR3 contains 13 residues. The CDR3 bases are TGTGCCACAGAGGCCGGGGGGGACACTGAAGCTTTCTTT. Protein sequence: CATEAGGDTEAFF.

This clonotype was seen repeatedly, ten times or more. The V and J genes are TRBV5-1 and TRBJ2-7, with 10 bases identical to TRBD2. The CDR3 covers 16 residues. Germline assignment: CDR1 SGHRS and CDR2 YFSETQ. The ends lost 4 bases at V and 5 bases at J; junction bases unmatched: 12. This CDR3 reads CASSGASGSGSDEQYF. CDR3 nucleotides: TGCGCCAGCAGCGGGGCTAGCGGGAGTGGTTCCGACGAGCAGTACTTC.

This chain links TRBV6-2 or TRBV6-3 with TRBJ2-4, with D perhaps TRBD2 (5 bases). CDR1 is MNHEY and CDR2 is SVGEGT in the germline V gene. Trimming pared 8 bases from V and 6 bases from J, leaving 20 bases between. There are 15 residues in the CDR3. CDR3 bases: TGTGCCAGCCGCGTCCCGGGGAACAGCCGAAACATTCAGTACTTC. This gives the protein CASRVPGNSRNIQYF.